This TCR beta chain is from a study of blood T cell repertoires in COVID-19. Study background: PBMCs, B-cell-depleted T cells, or T cells were the source of the cDNA or gDNA that made up the material.

Method: immunoSEQ multiplex PCR; TCRdb's copy keeps in-frame clones and lacks some. The sample lists 250,000 to 350,000 clones; 90% were seen once. Germline assignment: CDR1 LNHDA and CDR2 SQIVND (reference sequence). V was trimmed by 3 bases and J by 8 bases, leaving 22 bases between them. This CDR3 comprises 17 residues. The sample consisted of PBMCs or T cells enriched from blood (not recorded which). V gene TRBV19 combines with J gene TRBJ1-4, with a tentative D call TRBD1 (6 bases). This clonotype was obtained from a woman in her late teens or twenties with acute COVID-19. The CDR3 spells CASSISWAVTGLEKLFF. The DNA of the CDR3 is TGTGCCAGTAGTATCTCTTGGGCGGTCACAGGGCTCGAAAAACTGTTTTTT.